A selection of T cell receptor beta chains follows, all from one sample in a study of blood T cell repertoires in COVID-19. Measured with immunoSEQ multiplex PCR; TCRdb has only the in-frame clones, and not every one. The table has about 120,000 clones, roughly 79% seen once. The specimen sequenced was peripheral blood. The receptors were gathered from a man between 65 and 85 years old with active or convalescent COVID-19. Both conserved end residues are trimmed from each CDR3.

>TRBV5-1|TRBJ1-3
ASSASSSGNTIY
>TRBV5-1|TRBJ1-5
ASSLDSQGGQPQH
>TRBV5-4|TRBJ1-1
ASSSYPGQGAEAF
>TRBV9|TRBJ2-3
ASSPRLAGPDTQY
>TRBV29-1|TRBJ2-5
SVEGGTGDQETQY
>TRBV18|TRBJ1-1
ASSPDMNTEAF
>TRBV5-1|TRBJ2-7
ASARTGNYEQY
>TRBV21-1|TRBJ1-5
ASSKKKGTGSSNQPQH
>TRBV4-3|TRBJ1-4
ASSQRGSEKLF
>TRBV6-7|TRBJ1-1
ASSYSLRTGVTEAF
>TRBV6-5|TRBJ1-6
ASSYSRRQGNSPLH
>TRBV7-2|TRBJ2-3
ASSLRVPPDTQY